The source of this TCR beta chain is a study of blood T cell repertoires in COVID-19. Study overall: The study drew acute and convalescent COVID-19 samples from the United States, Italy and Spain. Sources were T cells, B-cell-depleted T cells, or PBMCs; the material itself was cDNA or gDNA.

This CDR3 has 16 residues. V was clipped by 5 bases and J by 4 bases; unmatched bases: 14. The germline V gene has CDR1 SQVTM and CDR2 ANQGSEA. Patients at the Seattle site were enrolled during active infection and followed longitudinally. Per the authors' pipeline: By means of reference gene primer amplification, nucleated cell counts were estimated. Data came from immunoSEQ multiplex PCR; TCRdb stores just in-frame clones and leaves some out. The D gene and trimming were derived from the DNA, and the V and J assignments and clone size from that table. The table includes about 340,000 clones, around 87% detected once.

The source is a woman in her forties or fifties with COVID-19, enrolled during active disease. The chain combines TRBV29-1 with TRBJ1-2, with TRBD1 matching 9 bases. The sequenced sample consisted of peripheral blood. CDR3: CSVLEPFGTGIYGYTF. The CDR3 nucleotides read TGCAGCGTTTTAGAGCCCTTTGGGACAGGGATCTATGGCTACACCTTC. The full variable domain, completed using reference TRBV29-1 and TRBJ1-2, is SAVISQKPSRDICQRGTSLTIQCQVDSQVTMMFWYRQQPGQSLTLIATANQGSEATYESGFVIDKFPISRPNLTFSTLTVSNMSPEDSSIYLCSVLEPFGTGIYGYTFGSGTRLTVV.